A single sample gave rise to the 28 T cell receptor beta chains below, sequenced in a study of CD8+ T cells in alopecia areata. cDNA reverse transcribed from extracted RNA served as the sequencing template. Sequencing was performed with immunoSEQ multiplex PCR; in TCRdb, only in-frame clones are kept and a portion is missing. The sample gives about 97,000 clones, approximately 42% of which show up once; approximately 1.5% is in the top ten. The material sequenced was CD4+ T cells sorted from blood. The receptor set was obtained from a human donor with alopecia areata.

The V and J genes are TRBV30 and TRBJ1-3; D uncertain. The length of the CDR3 is 13 residues. The V gene's germline CDR1 is GTSNPN and CDR2 SVGIG (reference sequence). Deletions cut 0 bases from V and 8 bases from J, with 11 bases between. This chain's CDR3 is CAWSVHISDTIYF. For the CDR3, the DNA is TGTGCCTGGAGTGTACACATCTCGGACACCATATATTTT.

There are a few counts of this clone. The rearrangement uses TRBV29-1 and TRBJ2-3; 7 positions match TRBD1. Trimming at V came to 4 bases and at J to 4 bases, leaving 5 bases not matched to a gene. The V gene's germline CDR1 is SQVTM and CDR2 ANQGSEA. The CDR3 sequence is 13 residues long. CDR3 in amino acids: CSVADRVPDTQYF. In DNA form, the CDR3 reads TGCAGCGTTGCCGACAGGGTGCCAGATACGCAGTATTTT.

The rearrangement uses TRBV23-1 and TRBJ1-4, with 8 bases matching TRBD1. TRBV23-1 is sorted into the ORF group, with uncertain function. The CDR3 has 15 residues. V was pared by 3 bases and J by 7 bases, with 7 bases of the junction left unmatched. CDR3 DNA sequence: TGCGCCAGCAGTCACCACAGGGGGGACAGTGAAAAACTGTTTTTT. It codes for CASSHHRGDSEKLFF.

In this sample, this clone turned up a few times. The chain joins TRBV15 to TRBJ2-2; TRBD1 aligns across 11 bases. Germline V CDR1 and CDR2: LNHNV, YYDKDF (reference sequence). The CDR3 is made up of 16 amino acids. V was pared by 3 bases and J by 6 bases, with 6 bases of the junction left unmatched. CDR3 residues: CATSRKPGQGAGELFF. Here the CDR3 DNA reads TGTGCCACCAGCAGGAAGCCGGGACAGGGGGCCGGGGAGCTGTTTTTT.

The chain couples TRBV29-1 to TRBJ2-7, with 12 bases that match TRBD2. Trimming cost V 4 bases and J 7 bases; bases outside gene matches: 8. The CDR3 runs to 14 residues. CDR1 and CDR2 (germline): SQVTM, ANQGSEA. CDR3 residues: CSVGTSGNFLEQYF. The CDR3 DNA is TGCAGCGTTGGGACTAGCGGGAATTTCCTTGAGCAGTACTTC.

CDR3 protein: CASSFTEFANTGELFF. In DNA, the CDR3 is TGCGCCAGCAGCTTCACAGAATTCGCGAACACCGGGGAGCTGTTTTTT. V gene TRBV5-1 combines with J gene TRBJ2-2; D is ambiguous. Germline CDR1 SGHRS, CDR2 YFSETQ. V was pared by 2 bases and J by 0 bases, with 11 bases between. The CDR3 consists of 16 residues.

J is TRBJ1-5 and V is TRBV5-1; D not resolved. CDR1 and CDR2 from the germline V gene are SGHRS and YFSETQ. V was shortened by 0 bases and J by 3 bases, with 7 bases between the two germline ends. There are 14 residues in the CDR3. The DNA for the CDR3 is TGCGCCAGCAGCTTGGGACAAGACAATCAGCCCCAGCATTTT. Its translation: CASSLGQDNQPQHF.

The count of this clone is one. The chain combines TRBV30 with TRBJ1-4, with D uncertain. Germline assignment: CDR1 GTSNPN and CDR2 SVGIG (reference sequence). This CDR3 has 12 amino acids. The CDR3 coding sequence is TGTGCGCGATCGTCAACTAATGAAAAACTGTTTTTT. Translation gives CARSSTNEKLFF.

About this clone: Here the CDR3 omits its conserved ending phenylalanine or tryptophan, so a read error is the likely source. It is unclear where the CDR3 begins or ends on the DNA, so no DNA is shown, and the CDR3 is as TCRdb lists it. V and J are TRBV6-5 and TRBJ2-4; TRBD2, as called in the table, went unchecked against the DNA. Germline V gene data show CDR1 as MNHEY and CDR2 as SVGAGI. The CDR3 spans 13 residues, counting both ends. CDR3 sequence reads: CASSYLAGGPGTV.

The chain is built from TRBV7-9 and TRBJ2-1; perhaps TRBD1 as D (5 bases). The length of the CDR3 is 16 residues. Per the germline V gene, CDR1 is SEHNR and CDR2 is FQNEAQ (reference sequence). With 0 bases removed from V and 5 bases from J, the gap between germline ends came to 14 bases. CDR3 amino acids: CASSLAFTGANNEQFF. The CDR3, as DNA: TGTGCCAGCAGCTTAGCTTTTACAGGAGCTAACAATGAGCAGTTCTTC.

The chain links TRBV27 to TRBJ2-4; TRBD2 matches 7 bases. This CDR3 has 19 residues. V lost 2 bases to trimming and J lost 1 base; unmatched junction nucleotides: 14. The germline V gene encodes CDR1 MNHEY and CDR2 SMNVEV (reference sequence). CDR3 nucleotide sequence: TGTGCCAGCAGTTTACGGGGGGTACATGGTGAACTGGCCAAAAACATTCAGTACTTC. Its translation: CASSLRGVHGELAKNIQYF.

This clone was found a few times. The chain has TRBV18 and TRBJ2-3; tentatively, D is TRBD2 (5 bases). CDR1 and CDR2 from the germline V gene are KGHSH and LQKENI. Between the trimmed V and J ends, which lost 4 bases and 8 bases, there was a span of 10 bases. CDR3 size: 12 residues. The CDR3 DNA reads as TGTGCCAGCTCACTCGAGGGTGCTACGCAGTATTTT. Translated, it gives CASSLEGATQYF.

This chain uses TRBV9 with TRBJ2-6; the match to TRBD1 covers 8 bases. Per the germline V gene, CDR1 is SGDLS and CDR2 is YYNGEE. V gave up 4 bases and J gave up 0 bases; unmatched junction bases: 9. The length of the CDR3 is 18 residues. The CDR3 DNA reads TGTGCCAGCAGCCCCCGGGACAGGTTATTCTCTGGGGCCAACGTCCTGACTTTC. Translation: CASSPRDRLFSGANVLTF.

This clone was found a few times. This chain connects TRBV28 to TRBJ2-7, with 9 bases identical to TRBD1. The germline CDR1 and CDR2 sequences are MDHEN and SYDVKM. V dropped 3 bases and J dropped 4; count of bases not matched to a gene: 1. The CDR3 sequence is 13 residues long. Here the CDR3 DNA reads TGTGCCAGCAGTTTGGGACAGGGTTACGAGCAGTACTTC. Protein sequence: CASSLGQGYEQYF.

This chain links TRBV9 with TRBJ2-3; unclear D gene. Between the trimmed V and J ends, which lost 0 bases and 3 bases, there was a span of 2 bases. The CDR3 contains 12 residues. Germline V gene data show CDR1 as SGDLS and CDR2 as YYNGEE. CDR3 loop: CASSVGTDTQYF. The CDR3 DNA sequence: TGTGCCAGCAGCGTAGGGACAGATACGCAGTATTTT. The full variable domain, with the rest looked up from reference TRBV9 and TRBJ2-3, is DSGVTQTPKHLITATGQRVTLRCSPRSGDLSVYWYQQSLDQGLQFLIQYYNGEERAKGNILERFSAQQFPDLHSELNLSSLELGDSALYFCASSVGTDTQYFGPGTRLTVL.

This clone was picked up a small number of times. The rearrangement joins TRBV29-1 to TRBJ1-2, with TRBD1 matching over 9 bases. Germline V gene data show CDR1 as SQVTM and CDR2 as ANQGSEA. V lost 5 bases to trimming and J lost 6 bases; unmatched junction nucleotides: 16. This CDR3 has 16 residues. As DNA, the CDR3 is TGCAGCGTTATGCTCGGGACAGGGTTTAATCCTCATGGCTACACCTTC. Translation: CSVMLGTGFNPHGYTF.

The J gene is TRBJ1-2, the V gene TRBV6-5, with D maybe TRBD1 (6 bases). V lost 4 bases to trimming and J lost 8 bases, with 14 bases between them. Germline V gene lookup returns CDR1 MNHEY and CDR2 SVGAGI. The CDR3 sequence is 13 residues long. DNA for the CDR3: TGTGCCAGCAGTTCCCGGGGGGGGCGAGGCTACACCTTC. Translation: CASSSRGGRGYTF.

A single count supports this clone. This rearrangement joins TRBV27 to TRBJ2-1, with 7 bases aligning to TRBD2. The V gene's germline CDR1 is MNHEY and CDR2 SMNVEV (reference sequence). The CDR3 totals 13 residues. V shed 6 bases, J shed 6 bases, and the junction held 5 bases outside the gene matches. DNA of the CDR3: TGTGCCAGCAGATCTAGCGGAGTCAATGAGCAGTTCTTC. Protein product: CASRSSGVNEQFF.

The chain links TRBV30 to TRBJ1-1; the D is unclear. The germline V and J ends were trimmed by 2 bases and 4 bases, with 14 bases remaining between them. The CDR3 runs to 14 residues. The germline V gene has CDR1 GTSNPN and CDR2 SVGIG (reference sequence). For the CDR3, the DNA is TGTGCCTGGAGTCCTCCTCTATTCGGCACTGAAGCTTTCTTT. Amino acid sequence: CAWSPPLFGTEAFF.

CDR3 in amino acids: CASSRTNTGELFF. CDR3 DNA sequence: TGTGCCAGCAGCCGTACGAACACCGGGGAGCTGTTTTTT. The V call is TRBV11-3, the J call TRBJ2-2; D is undetermined. Per the germline V gene, CDR1 is SGHNT and CDR2 is YENEEA. The V end lost 5 bases, the J end lost 0 bases, and 4 bases lay between the germline ends. The CDR3 spans 13 residues.

The V and J genes are TRBV4-2 and TRBJ2-7; TRBD2 matches 14 bases. Germline assignment: CDR1 LGHNA and CDR2 YNFKEQ. Unmatched junction bases numbered 8, after V lost 4 bases and J lost 6 bases. The CDR3 spans 16 residues. The CDR3 loop reads CASSPRLAGGRLEQYF. CDR3 coding DNA: TGTGCCAGCAGCCCCCGACTAGCGGGGGGGCGGCTCGAGCAGTACTTC.

The chain carries TRBV23-1 and TRBJ2-7; TRBD2 aligns across 10 bases. TRBV23-1 is reported as an ORF; its role is uncertain. V gave up 0 bases and J gave up 0 bases; unmatched junction bases: 8. The CDR3 extends over 18 amino acids. The CDR3 sequence: CASSQSPSGSPSSYEQYF. CDR3 in DNA: TGCGCCAGCAGTCAATCTCCTAGCGGGAGCCCCAGCTCCTACGAGCAGTACTTC.

The rearrangement uses TRBV20-1 and TRBJ2-5; D gene ambiguous. From germline, CDR1 is DFQATT and CDR2 SNEGSKA (reference sequence). The CDR3 loop spans 11 amino acids. V was cut by 3 bases and J by 5 bases, with 7 bases left in between. The CDR3 region is CSARNWETQYF. CDR3 sequence (DNA): TGCAGTGCTAGGAATTGGGAGACCCAGTACTTC.

This chain links TRBV11-1 with TRBJ1-5, with D perhaps matching TRBD1 (5 bases). V lost 8 bases and J 6 bases, leaving 17 bases between the germline ends. Per the germline V gene, CDR1 is SGHAT and CDR2 is FQDESV (reference sequence). The CDR3 is 14 residues long. CDR3 nucleotides: TGTGCCAGCGCCTCCGGGGTTCAGGGTCAGCCCCAGCATTTT. Amino acid sequence: CASASGVQGQPQHF.

This chain connects TRBV29-1 to TRBJ2-3; weak D call: TRBD2 (5 bases). V shed 3 bases and J shed 8 bases, with 12 bases lying between them. The CDR3 runs to 12 residues. Per the germline V gene, CDR1 is SQVTM and CDR2 is ANQGSEA. Written as DNA, the CDR3 is TGCAGCGTTGATTTGCGGGTTGGTACGCAGTATTTT. Its translation is CSVDLRVGTQYF.

This clone occurred a few times. The V call is TRBV30, the J call TRBJ2-3; TRBD1 or TRBD2 may be the D gene (6 bases each). CDR1 and CDR2 (germline): GTSNPN, SVGIG (reference sequence). The V gene lost 3 bases and the J gene lost 3 bases, with 16 bases spanning the gap. The CDR3 has 15 residues. This CDR3 is CAWREGGFTTDTQYF. The CDR3, as DNA: TGTGCCTGGAGAGAGGGGGGATTTACGACAGATACGCAGTATTTT.

CDR3 sequence (DNA): TGTGCCAGCAGCCAACGACAGGGGACCAACTATGGCTACACCTTC. Its translation is CASSQRQGTNYGYTF. The chain uses TRBV4-2 and TRBJ1-2, with 8 bases lining up with TRBD1. This CDR3 is 15 amino acids long. Looked up from germline, CDR1 is LGHNA and CDR2 is YNFKEQ. The V gene end was trimmed by 2 bases and the J gene end by 2 bases; junction bases not matched to a gene: 4.

V is TRBV5-1 and J is TRBJ2-5; a weak D match, TRBD2 (5 bases). The CDR3 is 16 amino acids. Looked up from germline, CDR1 is SGHRS and CDR2 is YFSETQ. Trimming took 4 bases from V and 5 from J, leaving 21 bases between them. CDR3 sequence (DNA): TGCGCCAGCAGCCCTGGCCCAGGAGAGGGCTTGGAGACCCAGTACTTC. Translating gives CASSPGPGEGLETQYF.